This is a list of T cell receptor beta chains from one sample in a study of blood T cells in healthy people across ages. Each CDR3 protein gets one entry after TCRdb re-called the 5' RACE reads with MiXCR. This sample has about 900,000 distinct CDR3 sequences, with approximately 59% found just once. The sample comprised blood. The receptor source for this set is a man aged 25 to 40 in good health. Both conserved end residues are part of each CDR3. A D gene is named only where the DNA matches it firmly. Where a row states a size, it is once, few, many or the class of an expanded clone; other rows omit it.

d_gene: NA
v_gene: TRBV3-1
abundance: NA
j_gene: TRBJ2-7
CDR3nt: TGTGCCAGCAGCCCGACGGGGCACCAGACTTTCATCGAGCAGTACTTC
CDR3aa: CASSPTGHQTFIEQYF

d_gene: NA
v_gene: TRBV29-1
abundance: NA
j_gene: TRBJ2-2
CDR3nt: TGCAGCGTTGAAGGGGTGGGGCGCGGCACCGGGGAGCTGTTTTTT
CDR3aa: CSVEGVGRGTGELFF

d_gene: TRBD2
v_gene: TRBV4-2
abundance: NA
j_gene: TRBJ2-1
CDR3nt: TGTGCCAGCAGCCGAGAGTCCCTAGCGGGGGGCTCCTACAATGAGCAGTTCTTC
CDR3aa: CASSRESLAGGSYNEQFF

d_gene: TRBD2
v_gene: TRBV20-1
abundance: NA
j_gene: TRBJ2-1
CDR3nt: TGCAGTGCTAGCGCTTTACTAGCGGGCCGAAGCTCCTACAATGAGCAGTTCTTC
CDR3aa: CSASALLAGRSSYNEQFF

d_gene: NA
v_gene: TRBV10-3
abundance: few
j_gene: TRBJ2-3
CDR3nt: TGTGCCATCACCGACACAGATACGCAGTATTTT
CDR3aa: CAITDTDTQYF

d_gene: NA
v_gene: TRBV5-5
abundance: NA
j_gene: TRBJ2-5
CDR3nt: TGTGCCAGCAGCTTTGGCCTAGCCTCGGGACAAGAGACCCAGTACTTC
CDR3aa: CASSFGLASGQETQYF

d_gene: TRBD1
v_gene: TRBV4-3
abundance: NA
j_gene: TRBJ1-4
CDR3nt: TGCGCCAGCAGCCCCAGGGGGGGGGCGGGTGAAAAACTGTTTTTT
CDR3aa: CASSPRGGAGEKLFF

d_gene: TRBD2
v_gene: TRBV29-1
abundance: NA
j_gene: TRBJ2-1
CDR3nt: TGCAGCGTTGTAGGTAGCGGGGGGCGCCCTACTTACAATGAGCAGTTCTTC
CDR3aa: CSVVGSGGRPTYNEQFF

d_gene: NA
v_gene: TRBV13
abundance: NA
j_gene: TRBJ1-2
CDR3nt: TGTGCCAGCAACTCCGGGCTCCATGGCTACACCTTC
CDR3aa: CASNSGLHGYTF

d_gene: TRBD1
v_gene: TRBV7-2
abundance: few
j_gene: TRBJ1-5
CDR3nt: TGTGCCAGCAGCTCACCCCCGGGACAGGACAATCAGCCCCAGCATTTT
CDR3aa: CASSSPPGQDNQPQHF

d_gene: TRBD1
v_gene: TRBV7-2
abundance: NA
j_gene: TRBJ2-3
CDR3nt: TGTGCCAGCAGCTCCTTGACAGGGATGAACACAGATACGCAGTATTTT
CDR3aa: CASSSLTGMNTDTQYF

d_gene: TRBD1
v_gene: TRBV5-4
abundance: NA
j_gene: TRBJ2-7
CDR3nt: TGTGCCAGCAGCTTCACCGGGACAGGTCTTTACGAGCAGTACTTC
CDR3aa: CASSFTGTGLYEQYF

d_gene: NA
v_gene: TRBV29-1
abundance: NA
j_gene: TRBJ2-1
CDR3nt: TGCAGCGTTGCCATTAATGAGCAGTTCTTC
CDR3aa: CSVAINEQFF

d_gene: NA
v_gene: TRBV20-1
abundance: few
j_gene: TRBJ1-1
CDR3nt: TGCAGTGCTAGAGGGTCCGGCCGGAACACTGAAGCTTTCTTT
CDR3aa: CSARGSGRNTEAFF

d_gene: NA
v_gene: TRBV11-2
abundance: once
j_gene: TRBJ2-1
CDR3nt: TGTGCCAGCAGCGAACATCAGTGGAATGAGCAGTTCTTC
CDR3aa: CASSEHQWNEQFF

d_gene: NA
v_gene: TRBV12-5
abundance: NA
j_gene: TRBJ2-6
CDR3nt: TGTGCTAGTGCCCTGAGGGAGTCCGGGGCCAACGTCCTGACTTTC
CDR3aa: CASALRESGANVLTF

d_gene: TRBD1
v_gene: TRBV20-1
abundance: NA
j_gene: TRBJ2-3
CDR3nt: TGCAGTGCCACAGGGGGCGAGATTGTAGATACGCAGTATTTT
CDR3aa: CSATGGEIVDTQYF